The 25 T cell receptor beta chains below come from one sample, sequenced in a study of T cell responses to AZD1222 COVID-19 vaccine. Libraries were prepared by immunoSEQ multiplex PCR; TCRdb keeps only in-frame clonotypes and omits some of them. This sample yields about 180,000 clones, of which 85% to 95% are seen a single time; around 2.6% belongs to the top ten. The source was peripheral blood, collected on day 0 of AZD1222 vaccination. The source is an adult in good health.

This chain links TRBV6-1 with TRBJ1-5; D gene unclear. With 2 bases removed from V and 9 bases from J, the gap between germline ends came to 14 bases. This CDR3 region has 14 residues. In germline, CDR1 is MNHNS, CDR2 SASEGT. The CDR3 nucleotides are TGTGCCAGCAGTGAACCGCCGGGATATGGGCCCCAGCATTTT. Translated: CASSEPPGYGPQHF.

The V and J genes are TRBV30 and TRBJ1-6; D is unresolved. Germline V gives CDR1 GTSNPN, CDR2 SVGIG (reference sequence). The CDR3 has 14 residues. V lost 1 base, J lost 10 bases, and 14 bases lay in between. The CDR3 bases are TGTGCCTGGAGTGGCAGCCCCGGTGGCTCACCCCTCCACTTT. Translating it yields CAWSGSPGGSPLHF. The entire variable domain, with the rest obtained from reference TRBV30 and TRBJ1-6, is as follows: SQTIHQWPATLVQPVGSPLSLECTVEGTSNPNLYWYRQAAGRGLQLLFYSVGIGQISSEVPQNLSASRPQDRQFILSSKKLLLSDSGFYLCAWSGSPGGSPLHFGNGTRLTVT.

This clone has a count of ten or more. This rearrangement joins TRBV5-1 to TRBJ1-5; D call uncertain. CDR3 length: 13 amino acids. Between the trimmed V and J ends, which lost 0 bases and 7 bases, there was a span of 8 bases. Germline values: CDR1 SGHRS, CDR2 YFSETQ. This CDR3 reads CASSLGGSQPQHF. CDR3 coding DNA: TGCGCCAGCAGCTTGGGGGGTTCCCAGCCCCAGCATTTT.

This clone was counted a single time. Because it lacks the conserved phenylalanine or tryptophan at the end, this CDR3 is likely a read error. No DNA is shown, since the ends of the CDR3 on it are uncertain; the CDR3 is the one TCRdb lists. J is TRBJ1-4 and V is TRBV10-3. The CDR3 contains 14 residues when both ends are counted. CDR1 and CDR2 (germline): ENHRY, SYGVKD. The CDR3 loop reads CAISEGPADGTGLE.

The sample holds one count of this clone. The chain combines TRBV3-1 (or the pseudogene TRBV3-2) with TRBJ1-2, with 7 bases aligning to TRBD1. CDR3 length equals 16 residues. Germline V gene lookup returns CDR1 LGHDT and CDR2 YNNKEL (reference sequence). With V trimmed by 0 bases and J by 6 bases, 10 bases remained unmatched. Written as DNA, the CDR3 is TGTGCCAGCAGCCAAGATGGAACAGGGGTAGGAGATGGCTACACCTTC. Its translation: CASSQDGTGVGDGYTF.

V usage is TRBV30 and J usage is TRBJ2-2, with 7 bases lining up with TRBD2. The V gene's germline CDR1 is GTSNPN and CDR2 SVGIG (reference sequence). The CDR3 totals 15 residues. Trimming at V came to 5 bases and at J to 3 bases, leaving 9 bases not matched to a gene. In nucleotides, the CDR3 is TGTGCCTGGTCCTATGGCGGGAGCCACACCGGGGAGCTGTTTTTT. This encodes CAWSYGGSHTGELFF.

The V call is TRBV18, the J call TRBJ1-1, with D perhaps TRBD1 (6 bases). Germline CDR1 and CDR2: KGHSH and LQKENI. Trimming left V 3 bases short and J 0 bases short, with 14 bases between. The CDR3 loop spans 16 amino acids. The CDR3 sequence is CASSPRTATMNTEAFF. The CDR3 bases are TGTGCCAGCTCACCCCGGACAGCGACTATGAACACTGAAGCTTTCTTT.

The V and J genes are TRBV6-5 and TRBJ1-2, with 7 bases identical to TRBD1. Germline CDR1 is MNHEY and CDR2 is SVGAGI. V gave up 7 bases and J gave up 2 bases; unmatched junction bases: 7. The CDR3 has 14 residues. CDR3 bases: TGTGCCAGCACCGGCGACAGGGCCAACTATGGCTACACCTTC. Its translation is CASTGDRANYGYTF.

This clone was counted once. The gene calls are TRBV27 and TRBJ1-1; unclear D gene. The germline gives CDR1 MNHEY, CDR2 SMNVEV (reference sequence). The CDR3 has 15 amino acids. V lost 5 bases, J lost 4 bases, and 17 bases lay in between. The CDR3, as DNA: TGTGCCAGCAGTCCCGCTGATGCGGTCGGCACTGAAGCTTTCTTT. As protein: CASSPADAVGTEAFF.

The chain employs TRBV6-4 and TRBJ2-7; 13 bases match TRBD2. The CDR3 runs 17 residues. CDR1 and CDR2 from the germline V gene are MRHNA and SNTAGT. With 6 bases clipped from V and 0 bases from J, the junction kept 8 bases outside the gene matches. This CDR3 reads CASRTGLAGSFSYEQYF. CDR3 sequence (DNA): TGTGCCAGCAGGACGGGACTAGCGGGGAGCTTCTCCTACGAGCAGTACTTC.

The rearrangement links TRBV5-1 to TRBJ2-2; TRBD1 agrees at 8 bases. CDR3 length equals 15 residues. Germline V lookup: CDR1 SGHRS, CDR2 YFSETQ. J gave up 7 bases and V 0 bases, and 5 bases lay outside the gene matches. CDR3 DNA: TGCGCCAGCAGCTTGGCAGGGGGCTATGACGGGGAGCTGTTTTTT. It translates to CASSLAGGYDGELFF.

CDR3 sequence: CSVGGGKAPDYNEQFF. The CDR3 coding sequence is TGCAGCGTTGGAGGCGGGAAGGCGCCCGATTACAATGAGCAGTTCTTC. The chain carries TRBV29-1 and TRBJ2-1; possible D gene TRBD2, 6 bases. V lost 4 bases and J lost 4, with 20 bases in between. Germline lookup yields CDR1 SQVTM and CDR2 ANQGSEA. The CDR3 sequence is 16 residues long.

The rearrangement uses TRBV19 and TRBJ2-2; perhaps D is TRBD1 or TRBD2 (5 bases each). Trimming removed 5 bases from V and 5 bases from J, with 12 bases in between. This CDR3 has 14 amino acids. The germline CDR1 and CDR2 sequences are LNHDA and SQIVND (reference sequence). The CDR3 here is CASSVGVGTGELFF. In DNA, the CDR3 is TGTGCCAGTAGTGTGGGGGTAGGAACCGGGGAGCTGTTTTTT. Full variable domain (remainder filled in from reference TRBV19 and TRBJ2-2): DGGITQSPKYLFRKEGQNVTLSCEQNLNHDAMYWYRQDPGQGLRLIYYSQIVNDFQKGDIAEGYSVSREKKESFPLTVTSAQKNPTAFYLCASSVGVGTGELFFGEGSRLTVL.

This chain links TRBV30 with TRBJ2-2; tentatively, D is TRBD1 (6 bases). V was cut by 0 bases and J by 4 bases, with 9 bases left in between. CDR3 length: 14 residues. Germline CDR1 and CDR2: GTSNPN and SVGIG (reference sequence). CDR3 DNA: TGTGCCTGGAGTGTAGGGGGTATCACCGGGGAGCTGTTTTTT. This encodes CAWSVGGITGELFF.

V is TRBV20-1 and J is TRBJ2-7; 7 nucleotides match TRBD2. Trimming removed 3 bases from V and 5 bases from J; junction bases left unmatched: 13. The CDR3 totals 15 residues. The germline V gene encodes CDR1 DFQATT and CDR2 SNEGSKA (reference sequence). The CDR3 nucleotides read TGCAGTGCTAGTGAGGTTACGGGAGGAGGGAACGAGCAGTACTTC. This translates into CSASEVTGGGNEQYF.

The chain carries TRBV7-9 and TRBJ1-4; no clear D. CDR1 and CDR2 from the germline V gene are SEHNR and FQNEAQ (reference sequence). Deletions cut 5 bases from V and 10 bases from J, with 17 bases between. The CDR3 runs to 14 residues. CDR3 in DNA: TGTGCCAGCAGCCATCTAACGCTGGAGGGAAAACTGTTTTTT. It codes for CASSHLTLEGKLFF.

The rearrangement joins TRBV6-1 to TRBJ1-2; possibly TRBD1 for D (5 bases). Germline V gene data show CDR1 as MNHNS and CDR2 as SASEGT. CDR3 length equals 14 residues. Trimming took 3 bases from V and 4 from J, leaving 12 bases between them. CDR3 in amino acids: CASSELDGTYGYTF. The CDR3 nucleotides read TGTGCCAGCAGTGAGCTGGACGGGACCTATGGCTACACCTTC.

This clone showed up just a few times. The sample carries other DNA sequences with the same CDR3. The gene calls are TRBV10-2 and TRBJ1-1; no clear D gene. V was clipped by 6 bases and J by 2 bases, with 7 bases between them. Germline CDR1 reads WSHSY; CDR2 reads SAAADI. CDR3 length: 12 amino acids. The CDR3 nucleotides read TGCGCCAGCAGACAGACCAACACTGAAGCTTTCTTT. Its translation is CASRQTNTEAFF.

The chain uses TRBV27 and TRBJ2-1, with a weak D call TRBD2 (5 bases). From germline, CDR1 is MNHEY and CDR2 SMNVEV (reference sequence). This CDR3 is built from 16 residues. V was clipped by 5 bases and J by 6 bases, with 20 bases between them. CDR3 nucleotide sequence: TGTGCCAGCAGTCTCCTCGGGGTAGCGACTATCAATGAGCAGTTCTTC. This translates into CASSLLGVATINEQFF.

This clone was detected only once. This rearrangement joins TRBV28 to TRBJ1-5; D is possibly TRBD1 (6 bases). This CDR3 contains 16 residues. V gave up 8 bases and J gave up 1 base, with 18 bases separating them. Germline V gene sequence: CDR1 MDHEN, CDR2 SYDVKM. Here the CDR3 DNA reads TGTGCCAGCTTTTCCGTCTGGGGGGCCAGCAATCAGCCCCAGCATTTT. It translates to CASFSVWGASNQPQHF.

This chain joins TRBV11-2 and TRBJ2-7; the match to TRBD2 covers 10 bases. Unmatched junction bases numbered 19, after V lost 1 base and J lost 7 bases. Germline V gives CDR1 SGHAT, CDR2 FQNNGV. The CDR3 has 19 residues. CDR3 region: CASSLVGETSGPQGGEQYF. The CDR3 DNA follows: TGTGCCAGCAGCTTAGTGGGGGAGACTAGCGGGCCCCAAGGGGGGGAGCAGTACTTC.

This clone showed up just once. The chain carries TRBV5-4 and TRBJ2-3; D unclear. The germline CDR1 and CDR2 sequences are SGHNT and YYREEE (reference sequence). CDR3 size: 13 residues. The ends were cut back, 1 base at V and 4 bases at J, with 7 bases in the middle. DNA of the CDR3: TGTGCCAGCAGCTTGTCAGTCCCAGATACGCAGTATTTT. It is translated as CASSLSVPDTQYF.

This clone occurred once. V and J are TRBV2 and TRBJ2-3; D gene uncertain. The length of the CDR3 is 13 residues. Germline-derived CDR1 and CDR2 are SNHLY and FYNNEI. V was pared by 10 bases and J by 2 bases, with 13 bases between. This chain's CDR3 is CATLDGVTDTQYF. The CDR3 nucleotides read TGTGCCACCCTAGATGGCGTCACAGATACGCAGTATTTT. Filled out from reference TRBV2 and TRBJ2-3, the complete variable domain reads EPEVTQTPSHQVTQMGQEVILRCVPISNHLYFYWYRQILGQKVEFLVSFYNNEISEKSEIFDDQFSVERPDGSNFTLKIRSTKLEDSAMYFCATLDGVTDTQYFGPGTRLTVL.

V usage is TRBV5-5 and J usage is TRBJ1-2; 9 positions match TRBD1. V trimming: 4 bases; J trimming: 7 bases; junction bases outside the gene matches: 14. Germline CDR1 reads SGHKS; CDR2 reads YYEKEE (reference sequence). The length of the CDR3 is 16 residues. CDR3 bases: TGTGCCAGCAGCGGGACAGGGACACTCTCCTCGGCTGGCTACACCTTC. This gives the protein CASSGTGTLSSAGYTF. Full variable domain (missing parts from reference TRBV5-5 and TRBJ1-2): DAGVTQSPTHLIKTRGQQVTLRCSPISGHKSVSWYQQVLGQGPQFIFQYYEKEERGRGNFPDRFSARQFPNYSSELNVNALLLGDSALYLCASSGTGTLSSAGYTFGSGTRLTVV.

V is TRBV24-1 and J is TRBJ2-5; D remains ambiguous. The germline V gene encodes CDR1 KGHDR and CDR2 SFDVKD. Trimming took off 3 bases at V and 8 bases at J, with 9 bases between the two ends. This CDR3 region has 12 residues. CDR3 loop: CATSDGVGTQYF. The CDR3 nucleotides read TGTGCCACCAGTGATGGCGTAGGAACCCAGTACTTC.